The clone carrying this T cell receptor beta chain has more than one count but fewer than ten. Its target is unknown. This entry belongs to a study of cytomegalovirus exposure and HLA in healthy donors. The wider study: In an early release, HLA-typed donors contributed tens of millions of unique TCR sequences.

Vbeta (60) and Jbeta (13) primers were used in the PCR. This table comes from immunoSEQ multiplex PCR, and its TCRdb copy is limited to in-frame clones, with some not included. Of over 150,000 clones in the sample, about 77% were seen once. Findings of the study overall: TRBV6-2, TRBV6-3 and other indistinguishable V segments were excluded. In a later analysis, compared with equally common non-associated chains, HLA-associated beta chains were more expanded. According to an earlier analysis, most TCR beta V segments yielded productive rearrangements about 87% or about 30% of the time.

V shed 1 base, J shed 7 bases, and the junction held 9 bases outside the gene matches. The CDR3 runs to 15 residues. Germline CDR1 reads LGHNA; CDR2 reads YSLEER. The sequenced sample consisted of PBMCs. V is TRBV4-3 and J is TRBJ2-7, with TRBD2 identical over 8 bases. This TCR came from a woman between 35 and 50 years old in good health and CMV-seropositive. The CDR3 here is CASSQVGGLAGEQYF. The CDR3 region has the DNA TGCGCCAGCAGCCAAGTTGGGGGTTTAGCGGGAGAGCAGTACTTC.